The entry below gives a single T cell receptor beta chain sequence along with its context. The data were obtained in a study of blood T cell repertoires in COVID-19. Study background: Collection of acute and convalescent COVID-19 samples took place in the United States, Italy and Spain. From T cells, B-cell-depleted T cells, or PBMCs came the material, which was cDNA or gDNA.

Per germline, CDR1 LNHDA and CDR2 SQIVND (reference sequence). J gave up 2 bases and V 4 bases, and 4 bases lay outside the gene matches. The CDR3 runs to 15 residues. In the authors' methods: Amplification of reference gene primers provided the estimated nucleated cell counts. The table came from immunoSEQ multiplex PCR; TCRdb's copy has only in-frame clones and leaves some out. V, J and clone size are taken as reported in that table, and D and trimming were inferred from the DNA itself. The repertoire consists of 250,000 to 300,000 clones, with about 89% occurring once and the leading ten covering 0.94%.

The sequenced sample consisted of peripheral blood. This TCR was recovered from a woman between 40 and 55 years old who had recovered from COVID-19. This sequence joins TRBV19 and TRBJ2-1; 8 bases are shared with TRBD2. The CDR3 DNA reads TGTGCCAGTAGTAAAGCGGGGGTTGCCTACAATGAGCAGTTCTTC. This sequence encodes CASSKAGVAYNEQFF. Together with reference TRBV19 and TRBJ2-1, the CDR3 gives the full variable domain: DGGITQSPKYLFRKEGQNVTLSCEQNLNHDAMYWYRQDPGQGLRLIYYSQIVNDFQKGDIAEGYSVSREKKESFPLTVTSAQKNPTAFYLCASSKAGVAYNEQFFGPGTRLTVL.